This entry is about one TCR beta chain. What it recognizes is unknown. This sample is part of a study of T cell responses to AZD1222 COVID-19 vaccine. Findings and caveats of the study: Two doses of AZD1222 preceded a rise in Spike-specific TCR breadth and depth. White British ancestry dominated among donors, who included more females, and clonal diversity was possibly underestimated. Seropositive AZD1222 recipients at baseline numbered only five to seven.

Trimming took 3 bases from V and 0 from J, leaving 10 bases between them. The CDR3 has 15 amino acids. Germline V lookup: CDR1 SGHRS, CDR2 YFSETQ. Sequencing used immunoSEQ multiplex PCR; TCRdb keeps in-frame clones, though not all of them. This table has roughly 70,000 clones, 79% appearing once. This material consisted of peripheral blood, taken on day 0 of MenACWY control vaccination. The rearrangement uses TRBV5-1 and TRBJ1-3; the D gene is possibly TRBD1 (6 bases). The TCR originated in an adult in good health. The DNA for the CDR3 is TGCGCCAGCAGCTATGGACAGAGCTCTGGAAACACCATATATTTT. Amino acid sequence: CASSYGQSSGNTIYF.